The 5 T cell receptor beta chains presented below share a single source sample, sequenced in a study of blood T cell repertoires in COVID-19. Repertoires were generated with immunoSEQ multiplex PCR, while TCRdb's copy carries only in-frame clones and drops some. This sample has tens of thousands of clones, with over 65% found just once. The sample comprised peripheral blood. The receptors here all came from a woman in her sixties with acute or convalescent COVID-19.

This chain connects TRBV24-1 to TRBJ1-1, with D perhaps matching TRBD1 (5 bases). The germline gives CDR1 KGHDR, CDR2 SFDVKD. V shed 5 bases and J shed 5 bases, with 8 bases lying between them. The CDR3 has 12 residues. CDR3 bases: TGTGCCACCAGTGGGCGGACAACTGAAGCTTTCTTT. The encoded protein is CATSGRTTEAFF.

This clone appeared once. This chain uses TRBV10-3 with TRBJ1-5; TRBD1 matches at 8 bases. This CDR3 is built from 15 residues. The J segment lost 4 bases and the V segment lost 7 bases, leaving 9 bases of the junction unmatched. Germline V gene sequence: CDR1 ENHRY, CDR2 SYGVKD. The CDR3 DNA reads TGTGCCATCAAACAGGACAGGGAGCCGAATCAGCCCCAGCATTTT. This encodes CAIKQDREPNQPQHF.

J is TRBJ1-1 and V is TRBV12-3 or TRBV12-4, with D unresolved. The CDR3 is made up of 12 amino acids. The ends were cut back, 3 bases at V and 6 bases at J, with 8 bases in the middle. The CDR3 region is CASSLAGPEAFF. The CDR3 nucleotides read TGTGCCAGCAGTTTGGCGGGCCCTGAAGCTTTCTTT.

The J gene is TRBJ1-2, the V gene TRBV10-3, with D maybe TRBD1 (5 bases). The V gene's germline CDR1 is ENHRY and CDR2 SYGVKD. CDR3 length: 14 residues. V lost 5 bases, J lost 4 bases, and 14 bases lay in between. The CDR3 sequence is CAISQRGGSYGYTF. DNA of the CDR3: TGTGCCATCAGTCAAAGGGGAGGGAGCTATGGCTACACCTTC.

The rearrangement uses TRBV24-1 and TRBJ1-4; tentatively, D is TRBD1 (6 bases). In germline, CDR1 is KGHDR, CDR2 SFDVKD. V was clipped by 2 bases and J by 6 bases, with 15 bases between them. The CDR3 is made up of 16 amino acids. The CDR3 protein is CATSDSSGQGYEKLFF. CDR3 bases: TGTGCCACCAGTGATTCTTCAGGCCAGGGGTATGAAAAACTGTTTTTT.